A selection of T cell receptor beta chains follows, all from one sample in a study of blood T cell repertoires in COVID-19. The data were produced by immunoSEQ multiplex PCR, yet TCRdb's version contains in-frame clones alone and is incomplete. This sample has about 270,000 clones; about 83% occur once, and the top ten carry about 5.4%. Specimen: peripheral blood. These receptors were taken from an elderly woman with COVID-19, enrolled during active disease. Both conserved end residues are part of each CDR3. The D gene is left open where the match is weak. Size is stated for part of the rows, as once, few or many counts, or as a class when the clone is expanded.

V gene	D gene	clone size	J gene	CDR3 protein	CDR3 DNA
TRBV5-1	TRBD1	-	TRBJ2-1	CASSLEGQGYNEQFF	TGCGCCAGCAGCTTGGAGGGACAGGGATACAATGAGCAGTTCTTC
TRBV19	-	-	TRBJ1-5	CASSTVQGRGNQPQHF	TGTGCCAGTAGTACCGTACAGGGACGAGGCAATCAGCCCCAGCATTTT
TRBV5-4	TRBD1	-	TRBJ1-6	CASTQDRGHSPLHF	TGTGCCAGCACCCAAGACAGGGGGCATTCACCCCTCCACTTT
TRBV19	TRBD1	few	TRBJ1-3	CASAVGTGASGNTIYF	TGTGCCAGTGCTGTCGGGACAGGCGCCTCTGGAAACACCATATATTTT
TRBV19	-	-	TRBJ1-3	CASRDTSSGNTIYF	TGTGCCAGCCGAGACACTAGCTCTGGAAACACCATATATTTT
TRBV28	-	-	TRBJ1-2	CASSLGTLEGNGYTF	TGTGCCAGCAGTTTAGGAACTCTAGAGGGAAATGGCTACACCTTC
TRBV19	-	-	TRBJ1-1	CASSIALRTNTEAFF	TGTGCCAGTAGTATCGCCCTCCGAACTAACACTGAAGCTTTCTTT
TRBV2	-	-	TRBJ1-1	CASSSTVDTEAFF	TGTGCCAGCAGTTCGACAGTGGACACTGAAGCTTTCTTT
TRBV23-1	-	-	TRBJ1-2	CASSQLLEGDGYTF	TGCGCCAGCAGTCAATTACTGGAAGGGGATGGCTACACCTTC
TRBV29-1	-	-	TRBJ1-1	CSGKRGGNTEAFF	TGCAGCGGAAAACGGGGGGGGAACACTGAAGCTTTCTTT
TRBV11-2	TRBD1	once	TRBJ1-1	CASSLSGTGNAEAFF	TGTGCCAGCAGCTTATCCGGGACAGGAAATGCTGAAGCTTTCTTT
TRBV2	-	-	TRBJ1-6	CASSEIGGGDSPLHF	TGTGCCAGCAGTGAAATTGGTGGGGGGGACTCACCCCTCCACTTT
TRBV6-5	-	few	TRBJ1-3	CASIRGSSGNTIYF	TGTGCCAGCATTAGGGGGAGCTCTGGAAACACCATATATTTT
TRBV19	TRBD1	-	TRBJ1-2	CASSIGQGAGYTF	TGTGCCAGTAGTATAGGACAGGGCGCTGGCTACACCTTC
TRBV28	-	-	TRBJ2-2	CASSFLEPNTGELFF	TGTGCCAGCAGTTTCCTGGAGCCAAACACCGGGGAGCTGTTTTTT
TRBV30	-	-	TRBJ1-1	CAWSADKKRTEAFF	TGTGCCTGGAGTGCGGACAAAAAAAGAACTGAAGCTTTCTTT
TRBV7-9	TRBD1	-	TRBJ1-2	CASSLGGQVRYTF	TGTGCCAGCAGCTTGGGGGGACAGGTTCGCTACACCTTC
TRBV28	-	-	TRBJ1-5	CASSLYSGGQPQHF	TGTGCCAGCAGTTTATATTCTGGGGGCCAGCCCCAGCATTTT
TRBV5-6	TRBD2	-	TRBJ2-1	CASSLEGTSGAYSYNEQFF	TGTGCCAGCAGCTTGGAAGGGACTAGCGGGGCCTATTCCTACAATGAGCAGTTCTTC
TRBV7-6	-	-	TRBJ2-5	CASSLTSARAGETQYF	TGTGCCAGCAGCTTAACGTCTGCCAGGGCCGGAGAGACCCAGTACTTC
TRBV5-1	TRBD1	once	TRBJ2-5	CASSNGQGAWETQYF	TGCGCCAGCAGCAACGGACAGGGGGCTTGGGAGACCCAGTACTTC
TRBV9	TRBD1	once	TRBJ1-6	CASSDLGTGITPLHF	TGTGCCAGCAGCGACCTCGGGACAGGGATAACACCCCTCCACTTT
TRBV10-3	TRBD1	-	TRBJ1-1	CATSRTGGTEAFF	TGTGCCACTTCTCGGACAGGGGGCACTGAAGCTTTCTTT
TRBV19	TRBD1	-	TRBJ2-1	CASSDYRGGNEQFF	TGTGCCAGTAGTGACTACAGGGGCGGGAATGAGCAGTTCTTC
TRBV19	-	-	TRBJ1-5	CASSTGRTNQPQHF	TGTGCCAGTAGTACCGGACGGACTAATCAGCCCCAGCATTTT
TRBV10-3	-	-	TRBJ1-1	CAISVGGETEAFF	TGTGCCATCAGTGTTGGGGGGGAGACTGAAGCTTTCTTT
TRBV29-1	-	-	TRBJ2-1	CSARDLGIAEYNEQFF	TGCAGCGCCAGAGATCTCGGGATAGCGGAGTACAATGAGCAGTTCTTC
TRBV5-1	-	-	TRBJ1-1	CASSGQDEAFF	TGCGCCAGCAGCGGGCAAGATGAAGCTTTCTTT
TRBV5-1	-	-	TRBJ1-6	CASSLDGPNRPRPLHF	TGCGCCAGCAGCTTGGATGGTCCGAACAGGCCGCGGCCCCTCCACTTT
TRBV24-1	-	-	TRBJ1-1	CATSDSDDRNTEAFF	TGTGCCACCAGTGATTCGGACGACAGAAACACTGAAGCTTTCTTT
TRBV30	TRBD1	-	TRBJ1-1	CAWTRQGWNTEAFF	TGTGCCTGGACTAGACAGGGGTGGAACACTGAAGCTTTCTTT
TRBV19	TRBD1	-	TRBJ1-1	CASSPETGSFLAEAFF	TGTGCCAGTAGTCCCGAGACAGGGAGCTTTCTTGCTGAAGCTTTCTTT
TRBV6-4	-	-	TRBJ1-1	CASSSQEGNTEAFF	TGTGCCAGCAGTAGTCAGGAGGGGAACACTGAAGCTTTCTTT
TRBV14	-	-	TRBJ2-5	CASSLSSGRRETQYF	TGTGCCAGCAGCCTCTCGAGCGGGCGGCGGGAGACCCAGTACTTC
TRBV10-2	-	-	TRBJ2-2	CATDRSNTGELFF	TGCGCCACCGACAGATCGAACACCGGGGAGCTGTTTTTT
TRBV5-4	TRBD1	-	TRBJ1-2	CASSSRGTGINYGYTF	TGTGCCAGCAGCTCCCGGGGGACAGGGATTAACTATGGCTACACCTTC
TRBV5-1	-	once	TRBJ1-4	CASSFTGATNEKLFF	TGCGCCAGCAGCTTTACAGGCGCAACTAATGAAAAACTGTTTTTT
TRBV6-1	-	-	TRBJ1-3	CASSERRGAGNTIYF	TGTGCCAGCAGTGAACGAAGAGGAGCTGGAAACACCATATATTTT
TRBV7-9	-	-	TRBJ2-5	CASSRKTGQGETQYF	TGTGCCAGCAGCCGGAAAACAGGTCAAGGAGAGACCCAGTACTTC
TRBV29-1	-	-	TRBJ2-7	CSVIRGTYEQYF	TGCAGCGTAATCAGGGGAACCTACGAGCAGTACTTC
TRBV11-2	TRBD1	-	TRBJ1-2	CASSLGQGGYYGYTF	TGTGCCAGCAGCCTAGGACAGGGGGGCTACTATGGCTACACCTTC
TRBV28	-	-	TRBJ2-7	CASSLSHEQYF	TGTGCCAGCAGTTTAAGCCACGAGCAGTACTTC
TRBV5-1	TRBD2	-	TRBJ2-1	CASSLRTSGGDNEQFF	TGCGCCAGCAGCCTCCGGACTAGCGGGGGGGACAATGAGCAGTTCTTC
TRBV24-1	TRBD1	-	TRBJ2-2	CATSDLGTGFGTGELFF	TGTGCCACCAGTGATTTGGGGACAGGGTTTGGGACCGGGGAGCTGTTTTTT
TRBV20-1	-	-	TRBJ2-2	CSASHGGSTGELFF	TGCAGTGCTAGTCACGGGGGAAGTACCGGGGAGCTGTTTTTT
TRBV14	TRBD2	-	TRBJ2-3	CASSFIAGKGTDTQYF	TGTGCCAGCAGCTTCATAGCGGGGAAAGGCACAGATACGCAGTATTTT
TRBV7-2	TRBD2	few	TRBJ2-1	CASSRRAGGPLGEQFF	TGTGCCAGCAGCCGGAGAGCGGGGGGGCCGTTGGGTGAGCAGTTCTTC
TRBV10-3	TRBD2	-	TRBJ2-2	CAISEWRLAGGPGTGELFF	TGTGCCATCAGTGAATGGAGGTTAGCGGGGGGGCCTGGTACCGGGGAGCTGTTTTTT
TRBV10-3	-	-	TRBJ1-1	CAISDRGISEAFF	TGTGCCATCAGTGACAGGGGAATCTCTGAAGCTTTCTTT